The 26 T cell receptor beta chains presented below share a single source sample, sequenced in a study of blood T cell repertoires in COVID-19. Using immunoSEQ multiplex PCR, the repertoire was profiled, and TCRdb retains in-frame clones only, with some absent. Among 200,000 to 300,000 clones, more than 75% were seen once, and the ten largest hold roughly 5%. The sample consisted of peripheral blood. Receptors originate from a woman in her sixties or seventies with COVID-19, enrolled during active disease.

The count of this clone is one. V is TRBV6-2 or TRBV6-3 and J is TRBJ2-5; TRBD1 is a possible D gene (5 bases). Trimming shortened V by 2 bases and J by 6 bases, and 10 bases separated the two germline ends. Per the germline V gene, CDR1 is MNHEY and CDR2 is SVGEGT. This CDR3 comprises 13 residues. DNA for the CDR3: TGTGCCAGCAGTTACGGCAGGGCGCAGACCCAGTACTTC. This sequence encodes CASSYGRAQTQYF.

This clone was seen just once. V is TRBV6-5 and J is TRBJ1-1; D is ambiguous. This CDR3 has 13 residues. Germline V gives CDR1 MNHEY, CDR2 SVGAGI. Trimming left V 0 bases short and J 8 bases short, with 10 bases between. For the CDR3, the DNA is TGTGCCAGCAGTTACTCGGGCCCGGGGGAAGCTTTCTTT. It specifies CASSYSGPGEAFF.

J is TRBJ2-1 and V is TRBV29-1, with D uncertain. V gave up 4 bases and J gave up 0 bases, with 10 bases separating them. CDR1 and CDR2 (germline): SQVTM, ANQGSEA. There are 14 residues in the CDR3. The CDR3: CSVVRPSSYNEQFF. The CDR3 nucleotides are TGCAGCGTTGTCAGACCTAGCTCCTACAATGAGCAGTTCTTC.

V usage is TRBV7-6 and J usage is TRBJ2-3, with D unclear. The CDR3 totals 18 residues. V shed 5 bases and J shed 1 base, with 22 bases lying between them. Germline V gives CDR1 SGHVS, CDR2 FNYEAQ. CDR3 amino acids: CASSPHPRSSRGTDTQYF. In nucleotides, the CDR3 is TGTGCCAGCAGCCCGCACCCCCGGTCGTCTCGTGGCACAGATACGCAGTATTTT.

The chain links TRBV18 to TRBJ1-2; 10 nucleotides line up with TRBD1. Unmatched junction bases numbered 11, after V lost 2 bases and J lost 5 bases. In germline, CDR1 is KGHSH, CDR2 LQKENI. The CDR3 spans 17 residues. The CDR3 region is CASSPKGTGATIYGYTF. Here the CDR3 DNA reads TGTGCCAGCTCACCAAAGGGGACAGGGGCCACCATTTATGGCTACACCTTC.

This chain links TRBV7-6 with TRBJ2-7; TRBD2 matches at 9 bases. The CDR3 sequence is 15 residues long. Germline V lookup: CDR1 SGHVS, CDR2 FNYEAQ. V trimming: 5 bases; J trimming: 0 bases; junction bases outside the gene matches: 5. The DNA of the CDR3 is TGTGCCAGCAGCCGTAGCGGGGGCGGCTCCTACGAGCAGTACTTC. It encodes CASSRSGGGSYEQYF.

The J gene is TRBJ1-2, the V gene TRBV15, with D possibly TRBD1 on 5 matching bases. This CDR3 spans 13 amino acids. Trimming cost V 1 base and J 7 bases, with 10 bases left between them. Germline V lookup: CDR1 LNHNV, CDR2 YYDKDF (reference sequence). The CDR3 nucleotides are TGTGCCACCAGCAGAGGGCGACAGATTGGCTACACCTTC. Translating gives CATSRGRQIGYTF.

The V call is TRBV9, the J call TRBJ1-2; possibly TRBD1 for D (6 bases). The length of the CDR3 is 15 residues. CDR1 and CDR2 from the germline V gene are SGDLS and YYNGEE. V dropped 3 bases and J dropped 7 bases, with 19 bases sitting between them. The CDR3, as DNA: TGTGCCAGCAGCGGGGACCCCGGCAGGGGCACTGGCTACACCTTC. Protein sequence: CASSGDPGRGTGYTF.

The chain combines TRBV5-1 with TRBJ2-7; the match to TRBD1 covers 7 bases. The V gene end was trimmed by 0 bases and the J gene end by 3 bases; junction bases not matched to a gene: 3. Germline loops: CDR1 SGHRS, CDR2 YFSETQ. This CDR3 spans 14 amino acids. The CDR3 nucleotides are TGCGCCAGCAGCTTGGGGACAGGCGGCTACGAGCAGTACTTC. It codes for CASSLGTGGYEQYF.

V is TRBV10-1 and J is TRBJ1-6; 7 nucleotides agree with TRBD1. After removal of 3 bases from V and 14 bases from J, the junction contained 13 bases not matched to a gene. In germline, CDR1 is WNHNN, CDR2 SYGVQD (reference sequence). The CDR3 loop spans 15 amino acids. For the CDR3, the DNA is TGCGCCAGCAGTGACTTGGAGACAGGGTACGGATCCCTCCACTTT. Translating gives CASSDLETGYGSLHF.

The chain recombines TRBV19 with TRBJ1-5; no clear D gene. Trimming took off 3 bases at V and 5 bases at J, with 11 bases between the two ends. The CDR3 totals 14 residues. Looked up from germline, CDR1 is LNHDA and CDR2 is SQIVND (reference sequence). As DNA, the CDR3 is TGTGCCAGTAGTATTGGGTTTCGGGATCAGCCCCAGCATTTT. Amino acid sequence: CASSIGFRDQPQHF.

This clone was seen only a few times. V usage is TRBV19 and J usage is TRBJ1-4, with D uncertain. Looked up from germline, CDR1 is LNHDA and CDR2 is SQIVND (reference sequence). The V gene lost 6 bases and the J gene lost 13 bases, with 24 bases spanning the gap. This CDR3 spans 15 amino acids. The CDR3 loop is CASSDSRDPPATLFF. The CDR3 DNA sequence: TGTGCCAGTAGCGACTCCCGGGATCCCCCCGCGACACTGTTTTTT.

The chain recombines TRBV9 with TRBJ2-7; 8 bases map to TRBD2. In germline, CDR1 is SGDLS, CDR2 YYNGEE. With V trimmed by 0 bases and J by 2 bases, 4 bases remained unmatched. This CDR3 has 15 residues. CDR3 coding DNA: TGTGCCAGCAGCGTAGGGGTTAGCGGGGCCTACGAGCAGTACTTC. The encoded protein is CASSVGVSGAYEQYF.

The genes are TRBV5-1 and TRBJ2-3; maybe TRBD1 (5 bases). Germline V gene data show CDR1 as SGHRS and CDR2 as YFSETQ. The CDR3 sequence is 14 residues long. V was trimmed by 3 bases and J by 0 bases, leaving 8 bases between them. CDR3 DNA sequence: TGCGCCAGCAGCTGGACAACTAGCACAGATACGCAGTATTTT. Translated: CASSWTTSTDTQYF.

The chain employs TRBV30 and TRBJ1-5; 8 nucleotides align to TRBD1. The CDR3 totals 15 residues. CDR1 and CDR2 (germline): GTSNPN, SVGIG (reference sequence). V gave up 1 base and J gave up 4 bases; unmatched junction bases: 6. CDR3 sequence: CAWSGGRGPNQPQHF. In nucleotides, the CDR3 is TGTGCCTGGAGTGGGGGCAGGGGGCCAAATCAGCCCCAGCATTTT.

V is TRBV7-3 and J is TRBJ2-1; possibly TRBD2 for D (7 bases). This CDR3 is built from 15 residues. Per the germline V gene, CDR1 is SGHTA and CDR2 is FQGTGA. The germline V and J ends were trimmed by 4 bases and 2 bases, with 12 bases remaining between them. CDR3 in amino acids: CASSSSGTPYNEQFF. CDR3 DNA: TGTGCCAGCAGCTCCAGCGGGACACCCTACAATGAGCAGTTCTTC. Variable domain in full (rest from reference TRBV7-3 and TRBJ2-1): GAGVSQTPSNKVTEKGKYVELRCDPISGHTALYWYRQSLGQGPEFLIYFQGTGAADDSGLPNDRFFAVRPEGSVSTLKIQRTERGDSAVYLCASSSSGTPYNEQFFGPGTRLTVL.

The table lists this clone with a count of one. The chain links TRBV28 to TRBJ1-4; D not resolved. This CDR3 contains 15 residues. Trimming took off 6 bases at V and 4 bases at J, with 15 bases between the two ends. Per germline, CDR1 MDHEN and CDR2 SYDVKM. The CDR3 DNA reads as TGTGCCAGCAGGTACGGGCGGCGGGGTAATGAAAAACTGTTTTTT. Residues: CASRYGRRGNEKLFF.

J is TRBJ1-5 and V is TRBV5-5; TRBD1 aligns across 7 bases. Losses at the gene ends were 4 bases for V and 2 bases for J; bases not matched to a gene: 15. The V gene's germline CDR1 is SGHKS and CDR2 YYEKEE (reference sequence). The CDR3 loop spans 18 amino acids. In DNA form, the CDR3 reads TGTGCCAGCAGCCCGGGGACAGCGAGTAGCGTAGGCAATCAGCCCCAGCATTTT. Translated: CASSPGTASSVGNQPQHF.

This chain links TRBV19 with TRBJ2-7; D gene unclear. Per germline, CDR1 LNHDA and CDR2 SQIVND (reference sequence). V shed 6 bases and J shed 5 bases, with 38 bases lying between them. The CDR3 extends over 21 amino acids. The CDR3 loop reads CASSPTSASPEARPGIHEQYF. In DNA, the CDR3 is TGTGCCAGTAGCCCTACTTCCGCGTCGCCCGAGGCGAGACCGGGTATCCACGAGCAGTACTTC.

The chain uses TRBV27 and TRBJ2-7; 8 positions match TRBD1. The V segment lost 8 bases and the J segment 0 bases; nucleotides outside the gene matches: 9. Germline values: CDR1 MNHEY, CDR2 SMNVEV (reference sequence). The CDR3 contains 15 residues. The CDR3 bases are TGTGCCAGCGGGCTAAGACAGGGGTTCTCCTACGAGCAGTACTTC. Translated: CASGLRQGFSYEQYF.

The V and J genes are TRBV4-1 and TRBJ1-5; D call uncertain. Per germline, CDR1 MGHRA and CDR2 YSYEKL. V lost 0 bases to trimming and J lost 0 bases, with 9 bases between them. CDR3 length: 16 amino acids. The DNA for the CDR3 is TGCGCCAGCAGCCAAGATTCGGGATTTAGCAATCAGCCCCAGCATTTT. It codes for CASSQDSGFSNQPQHF.

V usage is TRBV28 and J usage is TRBJ1-5, with D uncertain. V lost 4 bases and J lost 5, with 6 bases in between. CDR3 length equals 12 residues. In germline, CDR1 is MDHEN, CDR2 SYDVKM. Here the CDR3 reads CASSSGDQPQHF. The CDR3 region has the DNA TGTGCCAGCAGTTCCGGGGATCAGCCCCAGCATTTT.

The V gene is TRBV5-1, the J gene TRBJ1-4, with TRBD1 as a possible D gene (6 bases). The V gene's germline CDR1 is SGHRS and CDR2 YFSETQ. Trimming removed 2 bases at V and 6 bases at J, with 11 bases between. This CDR3 is built from 14 residues. The CDR3 DNA follows: TGCGCCAGCAGCTTTTTAGGGGGAGATGAAAAACTGTTTTTT. This sequence encodes CASSFLGGDEKLFF.

This clone has just a few counts. The chain recombines TRBV7-9 with TRBJ2-3; D may be TRBD2 (6 bases). Germline lookup yields CDR1 SEHNR and CDR2 FQNEAQ (reference sequence). There are 15 residues in the CDR3. V was clipped by 6 bases and J by 1 base, with 14 bases between them. CDR3 loop: CASRFAGPRTDTQYF. The CDR3 DNA reads TGTGCCAGCAGATTTGCGGGACCCCGCACAGATACGCAGTATTTT. Filled out from reference TRBV7-9 and TRBJ2-3, the complete variable domain reads DTGVSQNPRHKITKRGQNVTFRCDPISEHNRLYWYRQTLGQGPEFLTYFQNEAQLEKSRLLSDRFSAERPKGSFSTLEIQRTEQGDSAMYLCASRFAGPRTDTQYFGPGTRLTVL.

This chain uses TRBV5-6 with TRBJ1-5; 9 bases are shared with TRBD1. Germline CDR1 reads SGHDT; CDR2 reads YYEEEE. With V trimmed by 4 bases and J by 11 bases, 7 bases remained unmatched. The CDR3 totals 13 residues. CDR3 sequence reads: CASSRTGAASQHF. The CDR3 nucleotides are TGTGCCAGCAGCAGGACAGGGGCCGCGTCCCAGCATTTT.

The rearrangement uses TRBV7-7 and TRBJ2-3; D uncertain. Germline V gene sequence: CDR1 SSHAT, CDR2 FNYEAQ (reference sequence). The V and J ends lost 1 base and 6 bases respectively, with 11 bases between them. CDR3 length equals 14 residues. The CDR3 nucleotides are TGTGCCAGCAGCTTAGTGGGTGTCGGGGATACGCAGTATTTT. It specifies CASSLVGVGDTQYF. Full variable domain (rest looked up from reference TRBV7-7 and TRBJ2-3): GAGVSQSPRYKVTKRGQDVTLRCDPISSHATLYWYQQALGQGPEFLTYFNYEAQPDKSGLPSDRFSAERPEGSISTLTIQRTEQRDSAMYRCASSLVGVGDTQYFGPGTRLTVL.